This T cell receptor (beta chain) was profiled in a study of shared clonotypes between healthy human individuals. V gave up 6 bases and J gave up 10 bases, with 15 bases separating them. The CDR3 is made up of 13 amino acids. Germline CDR1 is MDHEN and CDR2 is SYDVKM. CD45RO-negative, CCR7-positively selected cells formed the naive CD8 fraction, excluding terminally differentiated effector memory CD45RA+ cells. Method: immunoSEQ multiplex PCR; TCRdb's copy keeps in-frame clones and lacks some. The sample records roughly 810,000 clones, about 97% being singletons. The source is a man aged 25 to 40 in good health. This chain links TRBV28 with TRBJ1-4; no reliable D call. The sequencing input was naive CD8+ T cells sorted from blood. The CDR3 is CASRLDVGLKLFF. For the CDR3, the DNA is TGTGCCAGCAGATTGGACGTTGGTTTAAAACTGTTTTTT.